The TCR beta chain under discussion was sequenced for a study of cytomegalovirus exposure and HLA in healthy donors. Study-level findings and limits: Excluded: some indistinguishable V segments such as TRBV6-2 and TRBV6-3.

With 60 Vbeta and 13 Jbeta primers, the PCR was carried out. The data were produced by immunoSEQ multiplex PCR, yet TCRdb's version contains in-frame clones alone and is incomplete. The table records approximately 130,000 clones, 65% to 85% of them present only once. A remark on this clone: Its antigen is not identified.

Germline values: CDR1 LNHNV, CDR2 YYDKDF (reference sequence). V dropped 3 bases and J dropped 1; count of bases not matched to a gene: 0. This CDR3 comprises 13 residues. The TCR originated in a man aged 45-60 years in good health and CMV-seronegative. J is TRBJ2-7 and V is TRBV15; 7 bases fit TRBD2. The sample comprised PBMCs. CDR3 DNA: TGTGCCACCAGCAGGGGACTATCCTACGAGCAGTACTTC. Amino acid sequence: CATSRGLSYEQYF.